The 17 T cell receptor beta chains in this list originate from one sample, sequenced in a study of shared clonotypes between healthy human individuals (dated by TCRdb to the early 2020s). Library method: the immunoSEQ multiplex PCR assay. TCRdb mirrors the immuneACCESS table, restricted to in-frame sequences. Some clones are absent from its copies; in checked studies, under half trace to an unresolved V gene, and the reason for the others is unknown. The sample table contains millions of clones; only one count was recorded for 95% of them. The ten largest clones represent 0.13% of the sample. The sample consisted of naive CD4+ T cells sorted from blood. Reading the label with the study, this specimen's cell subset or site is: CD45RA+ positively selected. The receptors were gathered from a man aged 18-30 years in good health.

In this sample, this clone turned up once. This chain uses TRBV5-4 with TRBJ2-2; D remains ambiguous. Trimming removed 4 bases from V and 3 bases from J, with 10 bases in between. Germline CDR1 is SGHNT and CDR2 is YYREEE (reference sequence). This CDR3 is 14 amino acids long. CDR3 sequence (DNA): TGTGCCAGCAGCCGGGCTTACGACACCGGGGAGCTGTTTTTT. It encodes CASSRAYDTGELFF.

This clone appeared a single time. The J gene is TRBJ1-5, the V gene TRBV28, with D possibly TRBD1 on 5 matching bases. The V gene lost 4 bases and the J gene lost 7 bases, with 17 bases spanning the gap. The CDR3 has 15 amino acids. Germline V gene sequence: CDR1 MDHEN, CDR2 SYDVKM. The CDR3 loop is CASSYTTALGQPQHF. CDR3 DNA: TGTGCCAGCAGTTATACGACAGCCCTCGGCCAGCCCCAGCATTTT.

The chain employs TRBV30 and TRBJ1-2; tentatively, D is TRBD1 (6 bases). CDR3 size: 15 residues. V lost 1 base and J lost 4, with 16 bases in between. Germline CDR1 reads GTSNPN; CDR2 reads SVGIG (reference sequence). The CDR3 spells CAWSAGQIVGYGYTF. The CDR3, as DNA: TGTGCCTGGAGTGCTGGACAGATAGTTGGCTATGGCTACACCTTC.

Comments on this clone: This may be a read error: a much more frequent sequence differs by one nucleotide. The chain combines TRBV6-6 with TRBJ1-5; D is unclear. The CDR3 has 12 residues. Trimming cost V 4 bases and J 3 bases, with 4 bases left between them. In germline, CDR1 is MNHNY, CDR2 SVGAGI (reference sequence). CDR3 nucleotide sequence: TGTGCCAGCAGTTCGGACAATCAGCCCCAGCATTTT. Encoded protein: CASSSDNQPQHF.

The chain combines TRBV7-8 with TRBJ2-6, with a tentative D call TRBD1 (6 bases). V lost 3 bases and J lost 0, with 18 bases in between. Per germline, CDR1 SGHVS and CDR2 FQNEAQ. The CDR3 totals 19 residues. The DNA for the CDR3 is TGTGCCAGCAGCTTTACTGACAGGTCCCTTTTCTCTGGGGCCAACGTCCTGACTTTC. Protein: CASSFTDRSLFSGANVLTF.

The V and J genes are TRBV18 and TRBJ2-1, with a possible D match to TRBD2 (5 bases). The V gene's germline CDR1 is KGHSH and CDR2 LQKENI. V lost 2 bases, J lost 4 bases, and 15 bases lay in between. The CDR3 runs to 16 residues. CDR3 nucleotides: TGTGCCAGCTCACCAGAGGGAGTAAAGATGTACAATGAGCAGTTCTTC. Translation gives CASSPEGVKMYNEQFF. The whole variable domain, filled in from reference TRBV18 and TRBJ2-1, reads NAGVMQNPRHLVRRRGQEARLRCSPMKGHSHVYWYRQLPEEGLKFMVYLQKENIIDESGMPKERFSAEFPKEGPSILRIQQVVRGDSAAYFCASSPEGVKMYNEQFFGPGTRLTVL.

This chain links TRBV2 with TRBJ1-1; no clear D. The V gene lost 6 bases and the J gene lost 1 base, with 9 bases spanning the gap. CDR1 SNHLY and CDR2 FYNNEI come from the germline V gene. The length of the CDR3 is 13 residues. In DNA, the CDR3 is TGTGCCAGCAGAGACCAAACGAACACTGAAGCTTTCTTT. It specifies CASRDQTNTEAFF.

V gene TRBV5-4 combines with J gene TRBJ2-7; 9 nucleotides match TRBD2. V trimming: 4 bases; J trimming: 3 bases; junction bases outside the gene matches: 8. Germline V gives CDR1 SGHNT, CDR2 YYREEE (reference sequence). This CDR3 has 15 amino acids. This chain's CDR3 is CASSPKGLAIYEQYF. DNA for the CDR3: TGTGCCAGCAGCCCTAAAGGACTAGCGATCTACGAGCAGTACTTC.

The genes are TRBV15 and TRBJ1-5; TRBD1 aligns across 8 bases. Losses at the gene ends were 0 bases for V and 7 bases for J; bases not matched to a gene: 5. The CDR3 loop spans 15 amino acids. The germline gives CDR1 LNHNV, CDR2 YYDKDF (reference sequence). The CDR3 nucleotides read TGTGCCACCAGCAGAGAGCAGGGGGCTAGGCAGCCCCAGCATTTT. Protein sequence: CATSREQGARQPQHF.

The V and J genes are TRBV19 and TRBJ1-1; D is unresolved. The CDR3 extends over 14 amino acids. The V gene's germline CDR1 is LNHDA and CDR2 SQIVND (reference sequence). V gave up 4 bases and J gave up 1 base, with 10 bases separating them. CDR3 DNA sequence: TGTGCCAGTAGTAGAAGACAAGGGAACACTGAAGCTTTCTTT. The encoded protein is CASSRRQGNTEAFF.

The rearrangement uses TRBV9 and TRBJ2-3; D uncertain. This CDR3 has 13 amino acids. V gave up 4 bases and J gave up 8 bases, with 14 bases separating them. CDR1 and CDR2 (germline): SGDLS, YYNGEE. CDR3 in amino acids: CASSSVSLGTQYF. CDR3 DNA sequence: TGTGCCAGCAGCTCAGTTTCACTTGGTACGCAGTATTTT.

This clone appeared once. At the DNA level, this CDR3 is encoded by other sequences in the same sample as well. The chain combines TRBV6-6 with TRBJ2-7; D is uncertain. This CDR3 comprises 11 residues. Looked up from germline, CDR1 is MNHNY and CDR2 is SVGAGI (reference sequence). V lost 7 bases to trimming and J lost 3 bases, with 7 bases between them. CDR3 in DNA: TGTGCCAGCAAGGGCAGCTACGAGCAGTACTTC. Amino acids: CASKGSYEQYF.

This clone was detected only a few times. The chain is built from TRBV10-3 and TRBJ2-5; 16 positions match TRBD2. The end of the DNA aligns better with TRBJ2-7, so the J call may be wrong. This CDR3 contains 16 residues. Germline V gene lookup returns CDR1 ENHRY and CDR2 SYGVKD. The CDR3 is CAIRPGLAGGDYEQYF. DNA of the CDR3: TGTGCCATCAGACCGGGACTAGCGGGAGGGGACTACGAGCAGTACTTC.

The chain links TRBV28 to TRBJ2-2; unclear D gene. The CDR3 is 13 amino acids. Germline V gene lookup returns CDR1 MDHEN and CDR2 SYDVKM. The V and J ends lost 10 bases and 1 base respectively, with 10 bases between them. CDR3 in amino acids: CANKPKNTGELFF. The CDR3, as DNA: TGTGCCAATAAACCCAAGAACACCGGGGAGCTGTTTTTT.

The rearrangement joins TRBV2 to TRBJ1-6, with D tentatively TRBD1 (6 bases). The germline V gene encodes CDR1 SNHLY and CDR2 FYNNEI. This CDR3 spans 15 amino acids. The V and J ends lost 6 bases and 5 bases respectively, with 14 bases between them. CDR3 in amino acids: CASRNRDTDNSPLHF. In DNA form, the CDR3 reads TGTGCCAGCAGGAACCGGGACACGGATAATTCACCCCTCCACTTT.

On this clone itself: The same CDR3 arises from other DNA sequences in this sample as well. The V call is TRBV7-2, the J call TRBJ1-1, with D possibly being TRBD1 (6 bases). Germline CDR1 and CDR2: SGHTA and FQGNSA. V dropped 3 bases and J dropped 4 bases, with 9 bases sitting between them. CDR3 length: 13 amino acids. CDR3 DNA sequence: TGTGCCAGCAGCTTGGGAGGGGGCACTGAAGCTTTCTTT. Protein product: CASSLGGGTEAFF.

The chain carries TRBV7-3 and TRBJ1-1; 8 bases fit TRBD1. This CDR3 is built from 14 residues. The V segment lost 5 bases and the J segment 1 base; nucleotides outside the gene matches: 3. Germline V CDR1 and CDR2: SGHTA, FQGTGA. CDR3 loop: CASSAGQENTEAFF. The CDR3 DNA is TGTGCCAGCAGCGCGGGACAGGAGAACACTGAAGCTTTCTTT.